This TCR gamma chain was captured by sequencing in a study of gamma-delta T cells after stem cell transplantation. The germline gives CDR1 VTNTFY, CDR2 YDVSTARD (reference sequence). This CDR3 is built from 13 residues. As for this clone: A much bigger clone sits one base away, suggesting this may be a read error.

TCRdb re-called clones from the RT-PCR reads using CATT. The repertoire holds roughly 760 gamma-chain clones, around a fifth seen once, with around 9.9% in the top ten. Sequencing was carried out using gamma-delta T cells. The chain combines TRGV3 with TRGJ1 or TRGJ2. The TCR originated in a human donor. It is not recorded whose cells these are; they may come from a transplant donor. The CDR3 DNA reads as TGTGCTACCTGGGGGGATACAGTCCAGAAGAAACTCTTT. Translated, it gives CATWGDTVQKKLF.